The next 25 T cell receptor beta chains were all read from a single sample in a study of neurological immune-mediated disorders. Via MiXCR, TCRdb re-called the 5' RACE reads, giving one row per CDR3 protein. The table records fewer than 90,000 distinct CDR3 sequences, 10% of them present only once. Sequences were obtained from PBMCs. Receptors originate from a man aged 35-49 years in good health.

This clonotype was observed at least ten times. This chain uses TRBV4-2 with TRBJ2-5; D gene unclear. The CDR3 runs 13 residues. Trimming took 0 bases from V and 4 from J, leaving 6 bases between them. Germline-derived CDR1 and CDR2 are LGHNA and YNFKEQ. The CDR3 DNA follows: TGTGCCAGCAGCCAAGAAGTATTAGAGACCCAGTACTTC. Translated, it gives CASSQEVLETQYF.

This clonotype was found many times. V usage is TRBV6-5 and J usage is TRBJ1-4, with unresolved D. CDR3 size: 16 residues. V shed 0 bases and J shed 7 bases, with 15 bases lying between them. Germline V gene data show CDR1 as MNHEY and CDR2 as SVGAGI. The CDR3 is CASSYSSPYLGEKLFF. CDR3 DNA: TGTGCCAGCAGTTACTCGAGTCCCTATTTGGGTGAAAAACTGTTTTTT.

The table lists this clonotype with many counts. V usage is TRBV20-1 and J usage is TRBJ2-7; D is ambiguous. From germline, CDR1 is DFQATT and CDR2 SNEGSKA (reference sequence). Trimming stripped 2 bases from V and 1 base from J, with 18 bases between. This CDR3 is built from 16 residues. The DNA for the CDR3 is TGCAGTGCTAGACTACGAGTTTCGTATTTGTCCTACGAGCAGTACTTC. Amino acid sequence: CSARLRVSYLSYEQYF.

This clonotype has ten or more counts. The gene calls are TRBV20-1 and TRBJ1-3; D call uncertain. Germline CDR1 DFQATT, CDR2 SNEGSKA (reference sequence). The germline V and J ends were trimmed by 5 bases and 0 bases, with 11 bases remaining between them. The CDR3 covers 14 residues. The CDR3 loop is CSAPVGGSGNTIYF. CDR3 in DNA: TGCAGTGCTCCCGTTGGCGGCTCTGGAAACACCATATATTTT.

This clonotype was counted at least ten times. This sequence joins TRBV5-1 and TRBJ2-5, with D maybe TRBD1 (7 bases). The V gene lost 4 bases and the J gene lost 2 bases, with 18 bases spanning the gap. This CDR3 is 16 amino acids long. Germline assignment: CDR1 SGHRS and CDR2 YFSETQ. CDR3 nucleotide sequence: TGCGCCAGCAGCCCTGGGGGGCAGGGGGGTCAAGAGACCCAGTACTTC. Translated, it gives CASSPGGQGGQETQYF.

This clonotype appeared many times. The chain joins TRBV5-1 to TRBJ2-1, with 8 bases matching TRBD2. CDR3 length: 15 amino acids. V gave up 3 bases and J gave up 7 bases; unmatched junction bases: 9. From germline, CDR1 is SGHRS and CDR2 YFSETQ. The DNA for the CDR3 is TGCGCCAGCAGCTCCGTCCCGGGACTAGTGAATGAGCAGTTCTTC. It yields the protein CASSSVPGLVNEQFF.

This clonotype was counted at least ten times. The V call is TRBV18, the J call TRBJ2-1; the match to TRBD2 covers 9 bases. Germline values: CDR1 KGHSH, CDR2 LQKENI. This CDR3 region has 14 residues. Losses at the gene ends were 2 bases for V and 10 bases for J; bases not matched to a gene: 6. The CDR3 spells CASSPLAGDGEQFF. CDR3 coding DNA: TGTGCCAGCTCACCATTAGCGGGAGATGGAGAGCAGTTCTTC.

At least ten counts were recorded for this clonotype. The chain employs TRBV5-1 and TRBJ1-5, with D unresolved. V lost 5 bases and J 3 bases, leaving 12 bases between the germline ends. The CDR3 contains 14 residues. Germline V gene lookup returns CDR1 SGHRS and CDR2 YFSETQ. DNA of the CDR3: TGCGCCAGCAGGGTTGATAGCCTCAATCAGCCCCAGCATTTT. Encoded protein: CASRVDSLNQPQHF.

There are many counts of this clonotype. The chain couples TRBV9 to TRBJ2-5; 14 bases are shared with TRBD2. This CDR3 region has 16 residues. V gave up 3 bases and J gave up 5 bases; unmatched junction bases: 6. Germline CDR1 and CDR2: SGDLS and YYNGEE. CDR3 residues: CASSAGLAGGRETQYF. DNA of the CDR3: TGTGCCAGCAGCGCTGGACTAGCGGGGGGCCGGGAGACCCAGTACTTC.

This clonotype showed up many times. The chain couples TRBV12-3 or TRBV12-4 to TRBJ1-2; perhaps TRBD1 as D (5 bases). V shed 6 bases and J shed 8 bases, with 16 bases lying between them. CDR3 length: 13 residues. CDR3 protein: CASSRDSSRGYTF. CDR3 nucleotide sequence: TGTGCCAGCAGCCGAGACAGTTCTCGAGGCTACACCTTC.

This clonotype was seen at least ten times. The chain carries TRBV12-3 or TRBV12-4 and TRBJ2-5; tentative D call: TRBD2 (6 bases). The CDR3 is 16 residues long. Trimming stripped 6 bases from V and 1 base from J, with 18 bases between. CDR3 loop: CASSPFPRGTQETQYF. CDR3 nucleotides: TGTGCCAGCAGCCCTTTTCCACGGGGGACCCAAGAGACCCAGTACTTC.

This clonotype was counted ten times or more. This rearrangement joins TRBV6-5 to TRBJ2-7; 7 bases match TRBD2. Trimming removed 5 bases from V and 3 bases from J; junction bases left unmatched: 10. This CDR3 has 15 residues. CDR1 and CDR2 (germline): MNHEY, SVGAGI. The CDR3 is CASSNGGDLGYEQYF. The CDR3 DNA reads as TGTGCCAGCAGTAATGGGGGGGACTTAGGCTACGAGCAGTACTTC.

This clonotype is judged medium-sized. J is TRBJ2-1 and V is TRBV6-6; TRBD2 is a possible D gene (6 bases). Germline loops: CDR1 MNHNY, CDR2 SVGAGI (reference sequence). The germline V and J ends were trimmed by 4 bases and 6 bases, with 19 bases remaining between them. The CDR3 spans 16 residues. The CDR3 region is CASSFPTSPRRNEQFF. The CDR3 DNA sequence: TGTGCCAGCAGTTTTCCTACTAGCCCGCGCCGCAATGAGCAGTTCTTC.

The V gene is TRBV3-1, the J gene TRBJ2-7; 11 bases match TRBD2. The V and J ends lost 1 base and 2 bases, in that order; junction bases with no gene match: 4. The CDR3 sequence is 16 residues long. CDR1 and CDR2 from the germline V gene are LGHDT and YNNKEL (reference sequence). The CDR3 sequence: CASSQAASGRPYEQYF. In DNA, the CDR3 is TGTGCCAGCAGCCAAGCGGCTAGCGGGAGGCCCTACGAGCAGTACTTC.

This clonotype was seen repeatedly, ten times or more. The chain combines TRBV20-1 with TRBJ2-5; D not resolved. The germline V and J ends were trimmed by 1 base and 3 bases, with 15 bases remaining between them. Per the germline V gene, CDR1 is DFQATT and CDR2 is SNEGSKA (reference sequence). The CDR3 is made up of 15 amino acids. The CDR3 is CSARVAERQEETQYF. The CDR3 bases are TGCAGTGCTAGAGTGGCCGAACGGCAAGAAGAGACCCAGTACTTC.

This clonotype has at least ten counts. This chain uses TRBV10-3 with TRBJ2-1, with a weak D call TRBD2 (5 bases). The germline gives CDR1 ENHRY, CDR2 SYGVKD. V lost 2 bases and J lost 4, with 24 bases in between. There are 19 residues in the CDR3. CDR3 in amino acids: CAISETRPRGGRPYNEQFF. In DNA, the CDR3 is TGTGCCATCAGTGAGACCCGACCACGGGGTGGCAGACCATACAATGAGCAGTTCTTC.

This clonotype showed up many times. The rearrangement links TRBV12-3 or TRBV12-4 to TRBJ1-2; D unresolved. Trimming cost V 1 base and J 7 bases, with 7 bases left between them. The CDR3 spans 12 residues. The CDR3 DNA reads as TGTGCCAGCAGTTTAGTCGGCGGTGGCTACACCTTC. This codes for CASSLVGGGYTF.

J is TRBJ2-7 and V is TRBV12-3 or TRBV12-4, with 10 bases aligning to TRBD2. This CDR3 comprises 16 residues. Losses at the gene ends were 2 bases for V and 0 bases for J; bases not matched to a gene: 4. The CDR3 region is CASSLPRTSGSYEQYF. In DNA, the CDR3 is TGTGCCAGCAGTTTACCCCGGACTAGCGGCTCCTACGAGCAGTACTTC.

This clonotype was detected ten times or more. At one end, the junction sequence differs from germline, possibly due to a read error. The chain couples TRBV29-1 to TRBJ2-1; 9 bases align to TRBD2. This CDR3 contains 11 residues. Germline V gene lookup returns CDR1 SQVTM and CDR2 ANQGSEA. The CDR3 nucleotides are TGCAGCGCCCATACCGGGACTAGCCCCGACTTC. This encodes CSAHTGTSPDF.

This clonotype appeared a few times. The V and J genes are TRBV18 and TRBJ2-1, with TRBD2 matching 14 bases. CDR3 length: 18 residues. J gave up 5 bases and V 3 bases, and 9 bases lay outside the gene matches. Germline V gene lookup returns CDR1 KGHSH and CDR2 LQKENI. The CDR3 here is CASSPQGPGLAGDNEQFF. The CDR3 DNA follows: TGTGCCAGCTCACCTCAGGGACCGGGACTAGCGGGAGACAATGAGCAGTTCTTC.

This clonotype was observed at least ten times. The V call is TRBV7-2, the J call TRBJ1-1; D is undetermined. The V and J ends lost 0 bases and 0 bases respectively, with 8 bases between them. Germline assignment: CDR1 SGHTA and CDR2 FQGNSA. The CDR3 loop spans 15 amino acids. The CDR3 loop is CASSLAKPVNTEAFF. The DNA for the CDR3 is TGTGCCAGCAGCTTAGCGAAACCTGTGAACACTGAAGCTTTCTTT. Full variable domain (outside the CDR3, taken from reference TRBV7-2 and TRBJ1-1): GAGVSQSPSNKVTEKGKDVELRCDPISGHTALYWYRQSLGQGLEFLIYFQGNSAPDKSGLPSDRFSAERTGGSVSTLTIQRTQQEDSAVYLCASSLAKPVNTEAFFGQGTRLTVV.

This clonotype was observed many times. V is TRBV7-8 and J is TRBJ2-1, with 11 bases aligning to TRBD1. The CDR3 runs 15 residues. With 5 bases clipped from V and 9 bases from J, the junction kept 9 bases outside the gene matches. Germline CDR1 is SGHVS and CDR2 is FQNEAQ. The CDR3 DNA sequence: TGTGCCAGCAGCCCCGGACAGGGGGCCAGGTCTGAGCAGTTCTTC. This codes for CASSPGQGARSEQFF. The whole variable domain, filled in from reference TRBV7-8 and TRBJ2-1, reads GAGVSQSPRYKVAKRGQDVALRCDPISGHVSLFWYQQALGQGPEFLTYFQNEAQLDKSGLPSDRFFAERPEGSVSTLKIQRTQQEDSAVYLCASSPGQGARSEQFFGPGTRLTVL.

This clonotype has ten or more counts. CDR3 residues: CASISTDSYTEAFF. CDR3 coding DNA: TGTGCCAGCATCTCGACGGATTCCTACACTGAAGCTTTCTTT. This rearrangement joins TRBV2 to TRBJ1-1, with unresolved D. This CDR3 is built from 14 residues. V lost 7 bases and J 3 bases, leaving 15 bases between the germline ends. Germline CDR1 reads SNHLY; CDR2 reads FYNNEI.

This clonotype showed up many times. In nucleotides, the CDR3 is TGTGCCAGCAGCCGGTTGATCCAAGAGACCCAGTACTTC. Residues: CASSRLIQETQYF. This sequence joins TRBV14 and TRBJ2-5; D ambiguous. The CDR3 is made up of 13 amino acids. Germline-derived CDR1 and CDR2 are SGHDN and FVKESK. Trimming left V 4 bases short and J 1 base short, with 7 bases between. Variable domain in full (rest from reference TRBV14 and TRBJ2-5): EAGVTQFPSHSVIEKGQTVTLRCDPISGHDNLYWYRRVMGKEIKFLLHFVKESKQDESGMPNNRFLAERTGGTYSTLKVQPAELEDSGVYFCASSRLIQETQYFGPGTRLLVL.

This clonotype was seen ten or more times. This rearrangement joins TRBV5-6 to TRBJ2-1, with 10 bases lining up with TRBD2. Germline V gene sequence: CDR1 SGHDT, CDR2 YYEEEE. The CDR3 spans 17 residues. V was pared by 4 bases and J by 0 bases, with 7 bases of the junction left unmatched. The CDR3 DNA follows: TGTGCCAGCAGCCGCCGACCTAGCGGGAGCTCCTACAATGAGCAGTTCTTC. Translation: CASSRRPSGSSYNEQFF. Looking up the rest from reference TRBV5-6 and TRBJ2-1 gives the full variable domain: DAGVTQSPTHLIKTRGQQVTLRCSPKSGHDTVSWYQQALGQGPQFIFQYYEEEERQRGNFPDRFSGHQFPNYSSELNVNALLLGDSALYLCASSRRPSGSSYNEQFFGPGTRLTVL.